Following are 19 T cell receptor beta chains from one sample sequenced in a study of regulatory T cells in long-lasting Graves disease. Relying on iRepertoire HTBI primers and Arm-PCR of CDR3 regions, the team built TCR beta libraries. TCRdb reanalysed the multiplex PCR reads using MiXCR and keeps one entry per CDR3 protein. This table holds around 300,000 distinct CDR3 sequences, 20% to 25% found once. Time point denoted: persistent/refractory GD, antithyroid drugs over 5 years with positive TRAb. Extracted RNA from PBMCs served as the source of the TCR library. The starting material was peripheral blood mononuclear cells (PBMCs), obtained when the disease was refractory, from a patient treated with antithyroid drugs. The receptors stem from a female donor with Graves disease.

This clonotype was seen ten or more times. The J gene is TRBJ1-6, the V gene TRBV5-6, with D perhaps matching TRBD1 (6 bases). Germline V gene data show CDR1 as SGHDT and CDR2 as YYEEEE. CDR3 length equals 16 residues. The V gene lost 2 bases and the J gene lost 8 bases, with 17 bases spanning the gap. CDR3 in DNA: TGTGCCAGCAGCTTCGATACAGGGATTAGTGATTCACCCCTCCACTTT. It encodes CASSFDTGISDSPLHF.

The CDR3 coding sequence is TGTGCCAGCAGTTACCCGCTCGGGGCAGGGGGCTACGAGCAGTACTTC. Translating it yields CASSYPLGAGGYEQYF. The rearrangement joins TRBV6-5 to TRBJ2-7; 7 bases line up with TRBD1. The V segment lost 2 bases and the J segment 3 bases; nucleotides outside the gene matches: 10. The CDR3 runs to 16 residues. Germline V lookup: CDR1 MNHEY, CDR2 SVGAGI.

This clonotype was recorded at least ten times. The chain joins TRBV13 to TRBJ1-4; TRBD1 aligns across 7 bases. Germline CDR1 reads PRHDT; CDR2 reads FYEKMQ (reference sequence). V lost 4 bases, J lost 8 bases, and 4 bases stayed unmatched. This CDR3 has 13 residues. CDR3 amino acids: CASSYGTDEKLFF. CDR3 nucleotide sequence: TGTGCCAGCAGCTACGGGACAGACGAAAAACTGTTTTTT.

This clonotype was seen ten or more times. The chain carries TRBV28 and TRBJ2-7; 8 nucleotides match TRBD1. The CDR3 extends over 16 amino acids. Germline lookup yields CDR1 MDHEN and CDR2 SYDVKM. Losses at the gene ends were 5 bases for V and 2 bases for J; bases not matched to a gene: 11. The CDR3 here is CASSPPPRQGTYEQYF. In nucleotides, the CDR3 is TGTGCCAGCAGTCCCCCCCCCCGACAGGGGACCTACGAGCAGTACTTC.

The CDR3 loop reads CATSGAAGADTQYF. The CDR3 DNA is TGTGCCACCAGTGGGGCTGCCGGCGCAGATACGCAGTATTTT. The rearrangement links TRBV24-1 to TRBJ2-3, with unresolved D. Germline values: CDR1 KGHDR, CDR2 SFDVKD. The V end lost 5 bases, the J end lost 4 bases, and 12 bases lay between the germline ends. The CDR3 is 14 amino acids.

This clonotype occurred a few times. The chain joins TRBV12-3 or TRBV12-4 to TRBJ2-2; D is tentatively TRBD1 or TRBD2 (5 bases each). V was pared by 5 bases and J by 7 bases, with 11 bases between. This CDR3 has 13 amino acids. CDR3 amino acids: CASSPGTVGELFF. In DNA, the CDR3 is TGTGCCAGCAGTCCGGGGACGGTCGGGGAGCTGTTTTTT.

This clonotype was seen a few times. V and J are TRBV5-6 and TRBJ2-5; 10 nucleotides match TRBD2. CDR1 and CDR2 (germline): SGHDT, YYEEEE. V lost 4 bases to trimming and J lost 5 bases; unmatched junction nucleotides: 8. The CDR3 runs to 15 residues. In DNA, the CDR3 is TGTGCCAGCAGCGTCCCACTAGCGGGAAGGGAGACCCAGTACTTC. It is translated as CASSVPLAGRETQYF.

On this clonotype itself: The junction departs from germline at one end; a sequencing error may be responsible. V and J are TRBV9 and TRBJ2-7, with 7 bases fitting TRBD1. Germline V CDR1 and CDR2: SGDLS, YYNGEE. The CDR3 has 13 amino acids. Written as DNA, the CDR3 is TGCGCCAGCAGTGAAACAGGGGAGTTCCAGCAGTACTTC. Encoded protein: CASSETGEFQQYF.

At least ten counts were recorded for this clonotype. The V gene is TRBV7-9, the J gene TRBJ2-7; the D is unclear. This CDR3 has 15 amino acids. V lost 2 bases to trimming and J lost 0 bases, with 11 bases between them. Germline V CDR1 and CDR2: SEHNR, FQNEAQ (reference sequence). The CDR3 coding sequence is TGTGCCAGCAGCTTACCAGGAAGGAGCTCCTACGAGCAGTACTTC. The encoded protein is CASSLPGRSSYEQYF.

This clonotype was counted ten times or more. This chain joins TRBV28 and TRBJ1-2; no definite D call. V lost 5 bases and J lost 5, with 18 bases in between. Per the germline V gene, CDR1 is MDHEN and CDR2 is SYDVKM. This CDR3 region has 15 residues. The CDR3 bases are TGTGCCAGCAGTCCAGCGGGAGCAGATACTTATGGCTACACCTTC. Amino acid sequence: CASSPAGADTYGYTF.

V and J are TRBV24-1 and TRBJ1-2; TRBD1 matches 8 bases. The CDR3 runs 14 residues. Germline-derived CDR1 and CDR2 are KGHDR and SFDVKD. V gave up 4 bases and J gave up 6 bases; unmatched junction bases: 6. The CDR3 DNA follows: TGTGCCACCAGTGACCCCGGGACAGGAAATGGCTACACCTTC. Protein: CATSDPGTGNGYTF.

The chain recombines TRBV28 with TRBJ2-6, with no clear D. The germline V and J ends were trimmed by 5 bases and 1 base, with 12 bases remaining between them. This CDR3 is built from 16 residues. Germline CDR1 reads MDHEN; CDR2 reads SYDVKM. The CDR3 coding sequence is TGTGCCAGCAGTCCGATGTTAAGTTCTGGGGCCAACGTCCTGACTTTC. Translating it yields CASSPMLSSGANVLTF.

This chain links TRBV7-9 with TRBJ1-3; D is unresolved. The CDR3 sequence is 18 residues long. The V end was cut by 8 bases, the J end by 0 bases, with 23 bases between. From germline, CDR1 is SEHNR and CDR2 FQNEAQ (reference sequence). CDR3 bases: TGTGCCAGCGGGAGAGACATCCTCCGACCGGGCTCTGGAAACACCATATATTTT. It yields the protein CASGRDILRPGSGNTIYF.

The sample holds many counts of this clonotype. This rearrangement joins TRBV18 to TRBJ1-1; D ambiguous. V lost 1 base, J lost 2 bases, and 2 bases lay in between. The germline V gene encodes CDR1 KGHSH and CDR2 LQKENI. This CDR3 has 12 residues. CDR3 region: CASSPLNTEAFF. DNA of the CDR3: TGTGCCAGCTCACCACTCAACACTGAAGCTTTCTTT.

This clonotype was seen repeatedly, ten times or more. The gene calls are TRBV2 and TRBJ2-2; D is unresolved. The V end was cut by 6 bases, the J end by 4 bases, with 3 bases between. Germline lookup yields CDR1 SNHLY and CDR2 FYNNEI. CDR3 length: 11 amino acids. CDR3 region: CASSVTGELFF. CDR3 sequence (DNA): TGTGCCAGCAGCGTCACCGGGGAGCTGTTTTTT. Combining the CDR3 with reference TRBV2 and TRBJ2-2 gives the whole variable domain EPEVTQTPSHQVTQMGQEVILRCVPISNHLYFYWYRQILGQKVEFLVSFYNNEISEKSEIFDDQFSVERPDGSNFTLKIRSTKLEDSAMYFCASSVTGELFFGEGSRLTVL.

The V call is TRBV30, the J call TRBJ2-2; 10 bases agree with TRBD2. Germline lookup yields CDR1 GTSNPN and CDR2 SVGIG (reference sequence). The CDR3 is 14 amino acids. The ends lost 5 bases at V and 1 base at J; junction bases unmatched: 1. The CDR3 reads CAWRTSGNTGELFF. Here the CDR3 DNA reads TGTGCCTGGCGGACTAGCGGGAACACCGGGGAGCTGTTTTTT.

The V and J genes are TRBV24-1 and TRBJ2-1, with 11 positions matching TRBD2. Germline V gene lookup returns CDR1 KGHDR and CDR2 SFDVKD. V was pared by 3 bases and J by 7 bases, with 10 bases of the junction left unmatched. CDR3 length: 17 residues. The CDR3 bases are TGTGCCACCAGTGATGCCCTAGCGGGAGGTACTTGGAATGAGCAGTTCTTC. It yields the protein CATSDALAGGTWNEQFF.

The table lists this clonotype with many counts. Compared with germline, one end of the junction differs, possibly owing to a read error. The DNA of the CDR3 is TGTGCCAGCAGCCGGACACCGAACACTAAAGCTTTCTTT. Translating gives CASSRTPNTKAFF. The chain employs TRBV3-1 and TRBJ1-1; D is perhaps TRBD1 (5 bases). CDR1 is LGHDT and CDR2 is YNNKEL in the germline V gene (reference sequence). CDR3 size: 13 residues.

In the case of this clonotype: A much larger clone differs by one base, so this may be a read error. Since no conserved phenylalanine or tryptophan closes the CDR3, a read error is the likely cause. The chain joins TRBV28 to TRBJ2-5, with D tentatively TRBD2 (7 bases). CDR1 MDHEN and CDR2 SYDVKM come from the germline V gene. Trimming cost V 3 bases and J 5 bases, with 13 bases left between them. This CDR3 is built from 14 residues. CDR3 residues: CASSLGGRVETQYL. In DNA form, the CDR3 reads TGTGCCAGCAGTTTGGGGGGGCGCGTGGAGACCCAGTACCTC.